This TCR beta chain comes out of a study of human T cells and chemical hapten exposure. TCRdb re-called the RACE reads through MiXCR, storing one row per CDR3 protein. The data hold around 120,000 distinct CDR3 sequences, with around 15% observed a single time. This clonotype was detected many times. V was clipped by 7 bases and J by 1 base, with 10 bases between them. Germline values: CDR1 SGHTA, CDR2 FQGNSA. There are 13 residues in the CDR3. Time point in this sample: patch test 1, 2 weeks after DPC sensitization. Documented treatment: therapeutic diphenylcyclopropenone sensitization with weekly scalp DPC.

This TCR was recovered from a man aged 18 to 30 with alopecia areata. Some clones in this sample may be carry-over from other donors' samples. The V and J genes are TRBV7-2 and TRBJ1-1; D unresolved. The material was whole blood, obtained in connection with sensitization to the hapten diphenylcyclopropenone (DPC). Here the CDR3 reads CASIVAWNTEAFF. CDR3 bases: TGTGCCAGCATCGTAGCGTGGAACACTGAAGCTTTCTTT.